This note documents a single TCR beta chain sequence. Its specificity is not known. The data derive from a study of T-cell memory formation after mild COVID-19. In the study overall: There were largely donor-specific TCR clusters. Study observations and caveats: Memory cells collected pre-infection included some clones that later responded, suggesting cross-reactive memory joined. Mainly CM and EM harbored the contracting CD4+ clones; mainly EMRA harbored the CD8+ ones.

Trimming cost V 3 bases and J 1 base, with 12 bases left between them. Germline V gene sequence: CDR1 MNHEY, CDR2 SMNVEV (reference sequence). CDR3 length: 16 residues. Using constant-segment primers, 5'RACE produced TCR alpha and TCR beta cDNA libraries carrying sample barcodes and UMIs. Via MiXCR, TCRdb re-called the 5' RACE reads, giving one row per CDR3 protein. Among a few hundred thousand distinct CDR3 sequences listed, 15% to 20% were seen once. This receptor was obtained from a man between 18 and 35 years old who had mild COVID-19 (a few samples of this study predate the infection). Cell type and time point are not known. The rearrangement uses TRBV27 and TRBJ2-2; D possibly corresponds to TRBD1 (5 bases). The material sequenced was PBMCs or a T cell subset sorted from them (not recorded which). The CDR3 DNA reads as TGTGCCAGCAGTTTTCTTACAGGTCGGAACACCGGGGAGCTGTTTTTT. Protein: CASSFLTGRNTGELFF.